These 2 T cell receptor beta chains originate from one sample sequenced in a study of T cells after yellow fever vaccination (dated by TCRdb to the late 2010s). Reading the label with the study, this specimen's treatment or condition is: live attenuated yellow fever vaccine strain. Library prep was done by 5' RACE. TCRdb shows the sequencer as Illumina HiSeq 2500. The public reads were run again by TCRdb, first through fastp at Q25 and then through MiXCR, and only productive beta chains were kept. Every entry covers one CDR3 protein and lists the most common genes and DNA from its rows. This sample comprises a few hundred thousand distinct CDR3 sequences, around a sixth of them detected only once. Of the sample, 17% falls within the top ten clones. The sample here was PBMCs, taken around 5 days after the first yellow fever vaccination. The receptors come from a man between 18 and 29 years old who received the YFV17D yellow fever vaccine.

This clonotype came up many times. V usage is TRBV5-1 and J usage is TRBJ2-7; D is perhaps TRBD1 (5 bases). The CDR3 is made up of 14 amino acids. Per the germline V gene, CDR1 is SGHRS and CDR2 is YFSETQ. V was cut by 4 bases and J by 0 bases, with 11 bases left in between. CDR3 sequence: CASSPDINSYEQYF. CDR3 nucleotide sequence: TGCGCCAGCAGCCCGGACATAAACTCCTACGAGCAGTACTTC. Full variable domain (rest looked up from reference TRBV5-1 and TRBJ2-7): KAGVTQTPRYLIKTRGQQVTLSCSPISGHRSVSWYQQTPGQGLQFLFEYFSETQRNKGNFPGRFSGRQFSNSRSEMNVSTLELGDSALYLCASSPDINSYEQYFGPGTRLTVT.

The chain carries TRBV19 and TRBJ2-3, with D unclear. Germline CDR1 and CDR2: LNHDA and SQIVND (reference sequence). The CDR3 length is 15 residues. V was cut by 0 bases and J by 2 bases, with 9 bases left in between. The CDR3 DNA reads as TGTGCCAGTAGTATAGATTGGCTGAACACAGATACGCAGTATTTT. Its protein product is CASSIDWLNTDTQYF.